This T cell receptor (beta chain) was obtained from a study of blood T cell repertoires in COVID-19. Study-wide context: Acute-phase and convalescent COVID-19 samples originated in the United States, Italy and Spain. Sources were T cells, B-cell-depleted T cells, or PBMCs; the material itself was cDNA or gDNA.

V was cut by 7 bases and J by 2 bases, with 9 bases left in between. This CDR3 is built from 12 residues. Per the authors' pipeline: From reference gene primer amplification, estimates of nucleated cell counts were derived. Assay: immunoSEQ multiplex PCR; the TCRdb copy retains only in-frame clones and omits some. The V and J calls and clone size come from that table; D and trimming were worked out from the DNA. The table includes about 62,000 clones, 85% to 90% detected once. The V call is TRBV12-3 or TRBV12-4, the J call TRBJ2-7, with a weak D call TRBD1 (5 bases). The sequence was obtained from a man between 65 and 79 years old with acute or convalescent COVID-19. Sequencing used peripheral blood. The CDR3 reads CASMGPPYEQYF. CDR3 nucleotide sequence: TGTGCCAGCATGGGGCCCCCCTACGAGCAGTACTTC.